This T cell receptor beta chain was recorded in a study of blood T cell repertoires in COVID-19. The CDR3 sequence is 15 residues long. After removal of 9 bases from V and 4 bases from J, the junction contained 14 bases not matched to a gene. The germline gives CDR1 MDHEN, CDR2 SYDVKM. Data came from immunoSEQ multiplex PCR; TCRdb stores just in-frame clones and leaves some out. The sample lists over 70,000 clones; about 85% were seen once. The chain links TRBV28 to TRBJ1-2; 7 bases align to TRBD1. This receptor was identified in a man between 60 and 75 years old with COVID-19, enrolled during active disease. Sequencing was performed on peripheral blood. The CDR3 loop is CASYVIGGFGYGYTF. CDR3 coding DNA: TGTGCCAGTTACGTCATAGGGGGCTTTGGCTATGGCTACACCTTC.